Listed below are T cell receptor beta chains from one sample, sequenced in a study of early T cells in non-severe SARS-CoV-2 infection. TCRdb reprocessed the 5' RACE reads via MiXCR and lists one record per CDR3 protein. In the table there are 80,000 or so distinct CDR3 sequences, roughly 16% of which are singletons. Sequences were obtained from whole blood. These receptors were collected from an adult who was a healthcare worker with PCR-confirmed SARS-CoV-2 infection or an uninfected control (not recorded which). CDR3s include the opening cysteine and the closing phenylalanine or tryptophan. Each record gives: J gene, V gene, clone size, D gene, CDR3 protein, CDR3 DNA. D genes are given only for firm matches. Only part of the rows carry a size: once, few, many, or a class if the clone is expanded.

J gene: TRBJ2-1; V gene: TRBV21-1; clone size: many; D gene: .; CDR3 protein: CASSKARQGAGYNEQFF; CDR3 DNA: TGTGCCAGCAGCAAAGCCCGACAGGGGGCGGGATACAATGAGCAGTTCTTC
J gene: TRBJ2-1; V gene: TRBV24-1; clone size: many; D gene: .; CDR3 protein: CATSDLQGGSYNEQFF; CDR3 DNA: TGTGCCACCAGTGATTTGCAGGGGGGCTCCTACAATGAGCAGTTCTTC
J gene: TRBJ2-7; V gene: TRBV7-2; clone size: many; D gene: TRBD1; CDR3 protein: CASSSRTGASYEQYF; CDR3 DNA: TGTGCCAGCAGCTCTAGGACAGGGGCCTCCTACGAGCAGTACTTC
J gene: TRBJ2-7; V gene: TRBV14; clone size: few; D gene: TRBD1; CDR3 protein: CASSEKENRGRYEQYF; CDR3 DNA: TGTGCCAGCAGCGAAAAAGAGAACAGGGGGCGATACGAGCAGTACTTC
J gene: TRBJ1-1; V gene: TRBV18; clone size: few; D gene: TRBD1; CDR3 protein: CASSPLHGTGDTEAFF; CDR3 DNA: TGTGCCAGCTCACCTCTCCACGGGACAGGGGACACTGAAGCTTTCTTT
J gene: TRBJ2-5; V gene: TRBV5-8; clone size: few; D gene: .; CDR3 protein: CASSLLETQYF; CDR3 DNA: TGTGCCAGCAGCTTGCTGGAGACCCAGTACTTC
J gene: TRBJ2-3; V gene: TRBV11-1; clone size: few; D gene: TRBD1; CDR3 protein: CASSYRTGPDTQYF; CDR3 DNA: TGTGCCAGCAGCTACCGGACAGGCCCAGATACGCAGTATTTT
J gene: TRBJ2-1; V gene: TRBV20-1; clone size: few; D gene: TRBD2; CDR3 protein: CSARAREGGRFYNEQFF; CDR3 DNA: TGCAGTGCTAGAGCCCGGGAAGGCGGGAGATTTTACAATGAGCAGTTCTTC
J gene: TRBJ1-1; V gene: TRBV29-1; clone size: .; D gene: TRBD1; CDR3 protein: CSVSHRGYGTEAFF; CDR3 DNA: TGCAGCGTTTCTCACAGGGGTTATGGCACTGAAGCTTTCTTT
J gene: TRBJ2-2; V gene: TRBV27; clone size: few; D gene: .; CDR3 protein: CASSQRAGELFF; CDR3 DNA: TGTGCCAGCAGCCAACGAGCCGGGGAGCTGTTTTTT
J gene: TRBJ2-7; V gene: TRBV19; clone size: .; D gene: .; CDR3 protein: CASSISEGSQYF; CDR3 DNA: TGTGCCAGTAGTATATCCGAGGGGTCTCAGTACTTC
J gene: TRBJ1-1; V gene: TRBV7-2; clone size: .; D gene: .; CDR3 protein: CASSSRGVTFF; CDR3 DNA: TGTGCCAGCAGCTCCCGAGGGGTAACTTTCTTT
J gene: TRBJ2-7; V gene: TRBV4-2; clone size: .; D gene: .; CDR3 protein: CASSLPGTSGEQYF; CDR3 DNA: TGTGCCAGCAGCCTACCGGGCACCTCGGGAGAGCAGTACTTC